This paragraph reports one T cell receptor beta chain. Its cognate antigen is unknown. The entry originates in a study of response to subunit inactivated influenza vaccine. Study-wide points: The authors offered the suggestion that each seasonal influenza vaccination recruits few new T cells.

TCRdb reprocessed the RT-PCR reads via MiXCR and lists one record per CDR3 protein. The data contain hundreds of thousands of distinct CDR3 sequences, around a sixth of them singletons. The CDR3 covers 13 residues. CDR1 SQVTM and CDR2 ANQGSEA come from the germline V gene. V lost 5 bases, J lost 6 bases, and 14 bases lay in between. The chain recombines TRBV29-1 with TRBJ2-1; possible D gene TRBD1, 5 bases. The starting material was PBMCs from blood, obtained around 5 days after vaccination. The clonotype originates from a man aged 50-60 years who received an inactivated influenza vaccine. The CDR3 protein is CSVRQGRGNEQFF. The CDR3 DNA sequence: TGCAGCGTTAGGCAGGGAAGGGGCAATGAGCAGTTCTTC.